This T cell receptor (beta chain) originates from a study of patients and donors after allogeneic stem cell transplantation. Each CDR3 protein gets one entry after TCRdb re-called the RT-PCR reads with MiXCR. The sample includes about a million distinct CDR3 sequences, about 20% of them seen just once. This clonotype has a handful of counts. Trimming took 1 base from V and 6 from J, leaving 16 bases between them. The CDR3 is 14 amino acids. Germline values: CDR1 DFQATT, CDR2 SNEGSKA (reference sequence). This clonotype was sampled from a human donor who was either an allogeneic HSCT recipient or a stem cell or donor lymphocyte infusion donor (not recorded which). It is not recorded whose cells these are; they may come from a transplant donor. V usage is TRBV20-1 and J usage is TRBJ2-7; unclear D gene. Sequencing was carried out using blood, either unsorted or a sorted T cell fraction (not recorded which). As DNA, the CDR3 is TGCAGTGCTAGAGTAAGTTTCCAGATCTCCGAGCAGTACTTC. Its translation is CSARVSFQISEQYF.